This paragraph reports one TCR beta chain. This clone has just one count. The target of this receptor is not known. No base qualities exist here, and no much larger clone lies one base off it. These data belong to a study of OX40 agonist ivuxolimab in advanced cancers. A note on the overall study: Ivuxolimab, which targeted the costimulatory receptor OX40 (CD134), was an agonistic, fully human IgG2 monoclonal antibody. Intravenous ivuxolimab was administered to patients every 2 weeks at six dose levels: 0.01, 0.1, 0.3, 1.5, 3 and 10 mg/kg. Partial responses were achieved by three dose-escalation patients, of whom one had hepatocellular carcinoma and two had cutaneous melanoma. Prior anti-PD-1, anti-PD-L1 or anti-CTLA-4 therapy was permitted, and checkpoint inhibitors had been received by 30% to 40% of dose-escalation patients. Among the roughly 50 dose-escalation patients, some 19 had hepatocellular carcinoma, approximately 15 melanoma, 9 renal cell carcinoma and 9 head and neck cancer. A male proportion of almost 85% and a mean age of roughly 55 years, ranging from 23 to 79, were recorded for the dose-escalation cohort. The purpose of peripheral TCRbeta sequencing was to test whether ivuxolimab changed TCR sequence diversity and led to clonal T-cell expansion. The paper covers the monotherapy dose-escalation part of the phase I ivuxolimab trial, which included N of about 50 patients.

Including the terminal cysteine and phenylalanine, the CDR3 comprises 13 residues. Of the read, only the CDR3 DNA is kept; its 39 bases are in frame from base 1. V loses 4 bases, J loses 1 base, and the germline ends lie 8 bases apart. CDR1 is given as SQVTM and CDR2 as ANQGSEA, both from the germline V gene. Study-level results and caveats: At doses of 0.1 to 3.0 mg/kg, clonal expansion of both CD4+ and CD8+ blood T cells was observed from baseline to week 6. In partial responders in the 0.1-3.0 mg/kg groups, normalized peripheral clonal expansion was found to be among the lowest, especially among CD8+ T cells. Low levels of normalized T-cell clonal expansion were also seen in some nonresponding patients. Antigen specificity was not determined for the clonally expanded peripheral T cells. After ivuxolimab, CD8+ T cells had more expanded clones than CD4+ T cells on average.

Genomic DNA was extracted from sorted cells for sequencing of the TCRbeta CDR3 region. The immunoSEQ Assay was used for sequencing of TCRbeta CDR3 regions. TCRdb limited this immuneACCESS table to in-frame rearrangements with V and J called. A share of clones is missing; checked studies link under half to unresolved V genes, and the rest is unexplained. Within this sample are approximately 58,000 clones, with around 85% of them counted one time only. The top ten hold approximately 0.8% of the sample. Patients with a history of autoimmune disease or receiving systemic immunosuppression were excluded from the trial. In every dose cohort, peripheral blood was drawn for TCR sequencing at baseline, cycle 4 day 1, and cycle 7 day 1. The samples were drawn from a first-in-human, open-label, multicenter phase I dose-escalation trial of ivuxolimab. The trial enrolled adults with locally advanced or metastatic head and neck squamous cell, hepatocellular, melanoma or renal cell carcinoma. Before TCR sequencing, CD4+ T cells and CD8+ T cells were sorted from peripheral blood as separate populations.

The chain joins TRBV29-1 to TRBJ1-5, with TRBD1 perhaps the D gene, on 5 matching bases. This clonotype originated in an adult with an advanced solid tumor such as melanoma, head and neck, liver or kidney cancer. Here the sequenced sample was CD4+ or CD8+ T cells sorted from blood, taken in a trial of the OX40 agonist ivuxolimab. The CDR3 region has the sequence CSVGGASNQPQHF. In nucleotide form, the sequence is TGCAGCGTTGGAGGGGCAAGCAATCAGCCCCAGCATTTT.